One sample yielded the 26 T cell receptor beta chains listed below, sequenced in a study of blood T cell repertoires in COVID-19. Clones were read by immunoSEQ multiplex PCR, and TCRdb kept only the in-frame ones, dropping some. The table includes fewer than 350,000 clones, around nine tenths detected once. Specimen: peripheral blood. The receptors originated from a woman aged 25 to 39 with COVID-19, enrolled during active disease.

The count of this clone is one. The rearrangement uses TRBV4-1 and TRBJ1-6, with D perhaps matching TRBD1 (5 bases). This CDR3 comprises 17 residues. CDR1 is MGHRA, CDR2 YSYEKL, per germline. Trimming pared 1 base from V and 10 bases from J, leaving 20 bases between. The CDR3 is CASSQVGSGTSLSPLHF. As DNA, the CDR3 is TGCGCCAGCAGCCAAGTGGGGAGCGGGACGTCTCTGTCACCCCTCCACTTT.

V usage is TRBV6-5 and J usage is TRBJ1-1, with 7 bases fitting TRBD1. The junction had 5 bases not matched to a gene; V was cut back by 6 bases and J by 4 bases. This CDR3 spans 13 amino acids. The V gene's germline CDR1 is MNHEY and CDR2 SVGAGI. The CDR3 nucleotides read TGTGCCAGCAGAGACCGACAGGGCACTGAAGCTTTCTTT. Translating it yields CASRDRQGTEAFF.

The rearrangement joins TRBV29-1 to TRBJ1-6; tentatively, D is TRBD1 (6 bases). Germline lookup yields CDR1 SQVTM and CDR2 ANQGSEA. With 7 bases removed from V and 8 bases from J, the gap between germline ends came to 15 bases. The CDR3 is made up of 13 amino acids. The CDR3 sequence: CSAAGARDSPLHF. The CDR3 region has the DNA TGCAGCGCCGCGGGGGCCCGGGATTCACCCCTCCACTTT.

This clone was seen once. V usage is TRBV7-2 and J usage is TRBJ2-7; a possible D gene is TRBD1 (5 bases). Germline V gene sequence: CDR1 SGHTA, CDR2 FQGNSA. V lost 5 bases to trimming and J lost 7 bases, with 15 bases between them. This CDR3 comprises 13 residues. The DNA of the CDR3 is TGTGCCAGCAGCCCGGCCAGGGATGTTGAGCAGTACTTC. Protein: CASSPARDVEQYF.

The chain's CDR3 is CASSQESYTGETQYF. The CDR3 bases are TGCGCCAGCAGCCAAGAGTCTTACACAGGAGAGACCCAGTACTTC. The chain combines TRBV4-3 with TRBJ2-5; a possible D gene is TRBD1 (5 bases). CDR3 size: 15 residues. CDR1 and CDR2 from the germline V gene are LGHNA and YSLEER. V was pared by 0 bases and J by 4 bases, with 12 bases between.

This sequence joins TRBV7-2 and TRBJ1-2; a possible D gene is TRBD1 (6 bases). The germline CDR1 and CDR2 sequences are SGHTA and FQGNSA. V was trimmed by 3 bases and J by 7 bases, leaving 12 bases between them. CDR3 size: 13 residues. This CDR3 reads CASSFNGQSGYTF. For the CDR3, the DNA is TGTGCCAGCAGCTTTAACGGACAGTCTGGCTACACCTTC.

This clone appeared a single time. This chain joins TRBV6-5 and TRBJ2-2; unclear D gene. The CDR3 spans 14 residues. Germline CDR1 and CDR2: MNHEY and SVGAGI. Trimming took off 6 bases at V and 3 bases at J, with 11 bases between the two ends. The CDR3 sequence is CASRLLGYTGELFF. The CDR3 nucleotides are TGTGCCAGCAGACTTCTAGGCTACACCGGGGAGCTGTTTTTT.

The V and J genes are TRBV18 and TRBJ1-2; D unclear. The length of the CDR3 is 14 residues. Trimming shortened V by 0 bases and J by 2 bases, and 7 bases separated the two germline ends. From germline, CDR1 is KGHSH and CDR2 LQKENI. The CDR3 is CASSPPAGNYGYTF. The CDR3 DNA sequence: TGTGCCAGCTCACCACCGGCAGGAAACTATGGCTACACCTTC. Using reference TRBV18 and TRBJ1-2 for the parts outside the CDR3, the full variable domain is NAGVMQNPRHLVRRRGQEARLRCSPMKGHSHVYWYRQLPEEGLKFMVYLQKENIIDESGMPKERFSAEFPKEGPSILRIQQVVRGDSAAYFCASSPPAGNYGYTFGSGTRLTVV.

In its sample, this clone was seen many times. The chain employs TRBV19 and TRBJ1-5; a weak D match, TRBD1 (5 bases). The CDR3 is 15 amino acids. V lost 3 bases to trimming and J lost 2 bases, with 11 bases between them. Germline V gene data show CDR1 as LNHDA and CDR2 as SQIVND (reference sequence). The CDR3: CASSMAGVRNQPQHF. In DNA form, the CDR3 reads TGTGCCAGTAGTATGGCGGGGGTTCGCAATCAGCCCCAGCATTTT.

This chain connects TRBV6-5 to TRBJ2-5; 12 bases map to TRBD2. The CDR3 is 15 residues long. V lost 6 bases and J lost 5; bases outside the gene matches: 7. Germline CDR1 reads MNHEY; CDR2 reads SVGAGI. The CDR3 DNA is TGTGCCAGCAGCCCCCTAGCGGGAGGGTATGAGACCCAGTACTTC. The encoded protein is CASSPLAGGYETQYF.

V gene TRBV4-3 combines with J gene TRBJ2-1, with D hard to call. Trimming removed 0 bases at V and 4 bases at J, with 10 bases between. The CDR3 spans 15 residues. The V gene's germline CDR1 is LGHNA and CDR2 YSLEER. This CDR3 is CASSQENQIYNEQFF. In DNA form, the CDR3 reads TGCGCCAGCAGCCAAGAAAACCAGATTTACAATGAGCAGTTCTTC.

The rearrangement uses TRBV7-9 and TRBJ2-2; D remains ambiguous. Germline lookup yields CDR1 SEHNR and CDR2 FQNEAQ (reference sequence). The CDR3 is 15 amino acids. V lost 1 base and J 1 base, leaving 7 bases between the germline ends. CDR3 region: CASSLERGNTGELFF. CDR3 in DNA: TGTGCCAGCAGCTTAGAGCGAGGGAACACCGGGGAGCTGTTTTTT.

The chain couples TRBV2 to TRBJ2-6; D remains ambiguous. The CDR3 extends over 14 amino acids. Per germline, CDR1 SNHLY and CDR2 FYNNEI. The V and J ends lost 6 bases and 4 bases respectively, with 10 bases between them. The CDR3 nucleotides read TGTGCCAGCAGGGCCGCTTCCGGGGCCAACGTCCTGACTTTC. Protein sequence: CASRAASGANVLTF.

The chain uses TRBV6-2 or TRBV6-3 and TRBJ2-7; TRBD1 agrees at 7 bases. CDR3 length: 14 amino acids. In germline, CDR1 is MNHEY, CDR2 SVGEGT. Trimming removed 6 bases from V and 4 bases from J; junction bases left unmatched: 9. DNA of the CDR3: TGTGCCAGCAGCGAAGGGGACAGCCCTTACGAGCAGTACTTC. Translated: CASSEGDSPYEQYF.

The CDR3, as DNA: TGTGCCAGCCCTCCAGGATACTCCTACAATGAGCAGTTCTTC. Its protein is CASPPGYSYNEQFF. The V and J genes are TRBV19 and TRBJ2-1; D gene unclear. CDR1 LNHDA and CDR2 SQIVND come from the germline V gene (reference sequence). The CDR3 loop spans 14 amino acids. V gave up 9 bases and J gave up 0 bases, with 12 bases separating them. The variable domain in full, with the rest retrieved from reference TRBV19 and TRBJ2-1, is DGGITQSPKYLFRKEGQNVTLSCEQNLNHDAMYWYRQDPGQGLRLIYYSQIVNDFQKGDIAEGYSVSREKKESFPLTVTSAQKNPTAFYLCASPPGYSYNEQFFGPGTRLTVL.

This clone was seen only once. J is TRBJ1-4 and V is TRBV6-5, with D perhaps matching TRBD1 (6 bases). Trimming cost V 6 bases and J 8 bases, with 13 bases left between them. The CDR3 contains 13 residues. Germline assignment: CDR1 MNHEY and CDR2 SVGAGI. CDR3 loop: CASRRGLREKLFF. As DNA, the CDR3 is TGTGCCAGCAGGCGGGGGCTACGGGAAAAACTGTTTTTT.

This chain joins TRBV7-6 and TRBJ1-2; D is uncertain. CDR3 length equals 15 residues. The germline V and J ends were trimmed by 5 bases and 8 bases, with 21 bases remaining between them. Germline V CDR1 and CDR2: SGHVS, FNYEAQ. The CDR3 loop is CASSPISNYLGGYTF. CDR3 coding DNA: TGTGCCAGCAGCCCAATCTCCAATTACCTAGGAGGCTACACCTTC.

In its sample, this clone was seen once. The chain combines TRBV2 with TRBJ2-3, with 8 bases identical to TRBD1. Losses at the gene ends were 2 bases for V and 4 bases for J; bases not matched to a gene: 8. CDR1 and CDR2 from the germline V gene are SNHLY and FYNNEI. The CDR3 contains 16 residues. In DNA, the CDR3 is TGTGCCAGCAGTGAACGGGGCAGGGGGCGACCAGATACGCAGTATTTT. This encodes CASSERGRGRPDTQYF.

The genes are TRBV18 and TRBJ2-7, with 13 nucleotides matching TRBD2. Germline values: CDR1 KGHSH, CDR2 LQKENI. J lost 5 bases, V lost 6 bases, and 4 bases had no gene match. This CDR3 has 14 residues. CDR3 sequence: CASSLGTSGDEQYF. In DNA form, the CDR3 reads TGTGCCAGCTCCCTCGGGACTAGCGGGGACGAGCAGTACTTC.

The V call is TRBV6-6, the J call TRBJ1-1; 10 bases are shared with TRBD1. The junction had 6 bases not matched to a gene; V was cut back by 4 bases and J by 1 base. The CDR3 spans 16 residues. Germline CDR1 is MNHNY and CDR2 is SVGAGI (reference sequence). CDR3 protein: CASSSRGTGANTEAFF. CDR3 DNA sequence: TGTGCCAGCAGTTCGCGAGGGACAGGGGCGAACACTGAAGCTTTCTTT.

The chain recombines TRBV2 with TRBJ1-4; 9 nucleotides align to TRBD1. The CDR3 contains 14 residues. CDR1 and CDR2 from the germline V gene are SNHLY and FYNNEI. V trimming: 6 bases; J trimming: 4 bases; junction bases outside the gene matches: 3. CDR3 sequence (DNA): TGTGCCAGCAGGGAGGACAGGGGTAATGAAAAACTGTTTTTT. It is translated as CASREDRGNEKLFF.

This clone was observed a handful of times. The chain has TRBV19 and TRBJ2-4; 8 bases line up with TRBD2. Germline CDR1 is LNHDA and CDR2 is SQIVND (reference sequence). After removal of 0 bases from V and 9 bases from J, the junction contained 4 bases not matched to a gene. There are 14 residues in the CDR3. This chain's CDR3 is CASSIDGRASIQYF. CDR3 nucleotides: TGTGCCAGTAGTATAGACGGGAGGGCCTCCATTCAGTACTTC. The full variable domain, with the rest looked up from reference TRBV19 and TRBJ2-4, is DGGITQSPKYLFRKEGQNVTLSCEQNLNHDAMYWYRQDPGQGLRLIYYSQIVNDFQKGDIAEGYSVSREKKESFPLTVTSAQKNPTAFYLCASSIDGRASIQYFGAGTRLSVL.

This rearrangement joins TRBV19 to TRBJ2-1; tentatively, D is TRBD2 (5 bases). CDR3 length: 11 amino acids. V dropped 9 bases and J dropped 12 bases, with 15 bases sitting between them. The V gene's germline CDR1 is LNHDA and CDR2 SQIVND (reference sequence). The CDR3 region has the DNA TGTGCCAGCCGGTTGAGGGATTGGCAGTTCTTC. Translated: CASRLRDWQFF. The variable domain in full, completed from reference TRBV19 and TRBJ2-1, reads DGGITQSPKYLFRKEGQNVTLSCEQNLNHDAMYWYRQDPGQGLRLIYYSQIVNDFQKGDIAEGYSVSREKKESFPLTVTSAQKNPTAFYLCASRLRDWQFFGPGTRLTVL.

This chain uses TRBV18 with TRBJ2-4, with D hard to call. The CDR3 is 12 amino acids. Germline V gene data show CDR1 as KGHSH and CDR2 as LQKENI. V shed 2 bases and J shed 8 bases, with 7 bases lying between them. CDR3 amino acids: CASSPASDIQYF. Here the CDR3 DNA reads TGTGCCAGCTCACCAGCGAGCGACATTCAGTACTTC.

This clone was counted between two and nine times. The V gene is TRBV19, the J gene TRBJ2-7; 9 bases line up with TRBD1. The CDR3 length is 15 residues. V shed 6 bases, J shed 3 bases, and the junction held 9 bases outside the gene matches. Germline V gene lookup returns CDR1 LNHDA and CDR2 SQIVND (reference sequence). In nucleotides, the CDR3 is TGTGCCAGTAGCCCTCCGGGACAGGGCATCTACGAGCAGTACTTC. It is translated as CASSPPGQGIYEQYF.

The chain carries TRBV29-1 and TRBJ2-5, with D maybe TRBD2 (6 bases). The germline V and J ends were trimmed by 7 bases and 1 base, with 13 bases remaining between them. The CDR3 totals 13 residues. Germline CDR1 reads SQVTM; CDR2 reads ANQGSEA. The CDR3 nucleotides are TGCAGCGCCCCCGGAGGGGCCCAAGAGACCCAGTACTTC. Translated: CSAPGGAQETQYF.